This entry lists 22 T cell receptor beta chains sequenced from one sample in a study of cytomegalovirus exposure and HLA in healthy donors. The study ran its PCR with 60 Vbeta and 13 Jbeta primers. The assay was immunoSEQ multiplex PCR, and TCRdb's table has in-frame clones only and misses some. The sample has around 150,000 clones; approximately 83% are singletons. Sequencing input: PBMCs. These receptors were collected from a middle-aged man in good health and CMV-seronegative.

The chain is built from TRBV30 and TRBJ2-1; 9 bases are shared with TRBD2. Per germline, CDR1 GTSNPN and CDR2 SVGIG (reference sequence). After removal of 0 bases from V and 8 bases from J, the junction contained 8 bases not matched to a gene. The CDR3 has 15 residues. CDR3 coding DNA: TGTGCCTGGAGTGTACTTAGCGGGAGTCCCGATGAGCAGTTCTTC. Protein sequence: CAWSVLSGSPDEQFF.

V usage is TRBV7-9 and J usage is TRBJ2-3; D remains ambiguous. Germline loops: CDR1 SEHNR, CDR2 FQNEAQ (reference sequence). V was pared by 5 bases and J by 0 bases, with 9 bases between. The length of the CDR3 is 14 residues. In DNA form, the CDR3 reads TGTGCCAGCAGCCCGAGGAGTAGCACAGATACGCAGTATTTT. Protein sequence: CASSPRSSTDTQYF. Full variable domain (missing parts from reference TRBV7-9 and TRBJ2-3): DTGVSQNPRHKITKRGQNVTFRCDPISEHNRLYWYRQTLGQGPEFLTYFQNEAQLEKSRLLSDRFSAERPKGSFSTLEIQRTEQGDSAMYLCASSPRSSTDTQYFGPGTRLTVL.

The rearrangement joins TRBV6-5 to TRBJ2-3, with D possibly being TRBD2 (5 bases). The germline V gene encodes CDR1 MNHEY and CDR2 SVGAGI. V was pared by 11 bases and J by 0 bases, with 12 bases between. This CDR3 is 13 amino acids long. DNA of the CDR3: TGTGCCGTCGGTGGAGGAAGCACAGATACGCAGTATTTT. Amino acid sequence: CAVGGGSTDTQYF.

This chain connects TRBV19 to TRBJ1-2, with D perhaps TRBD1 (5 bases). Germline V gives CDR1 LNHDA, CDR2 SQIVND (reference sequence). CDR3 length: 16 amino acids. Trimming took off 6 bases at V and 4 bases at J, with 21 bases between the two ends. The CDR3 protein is CASRDSSSGPLYGYTF. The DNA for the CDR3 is TGTGCCAGTAGAGATTCCTCTTCAGGGCCTCTCTATGGCTACACCTTC.

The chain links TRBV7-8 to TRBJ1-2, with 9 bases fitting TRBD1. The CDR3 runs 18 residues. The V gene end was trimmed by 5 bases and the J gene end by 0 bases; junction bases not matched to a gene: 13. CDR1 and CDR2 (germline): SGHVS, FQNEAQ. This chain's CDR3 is CASSELSVTGGANYGYTF. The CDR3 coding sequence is TGTGCCAGCAGCGAGCTTTCGGTTACAGGGGGCGCTAACTATGGCTACACCTTC.

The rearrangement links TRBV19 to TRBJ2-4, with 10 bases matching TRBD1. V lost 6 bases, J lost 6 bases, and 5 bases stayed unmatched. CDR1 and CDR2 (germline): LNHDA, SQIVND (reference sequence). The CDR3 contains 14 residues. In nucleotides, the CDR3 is TGTGCCAGTAGCAGACAGGGGGCTACAAACATTCAGTACTTC. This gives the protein CASSRQGATNIQYF.

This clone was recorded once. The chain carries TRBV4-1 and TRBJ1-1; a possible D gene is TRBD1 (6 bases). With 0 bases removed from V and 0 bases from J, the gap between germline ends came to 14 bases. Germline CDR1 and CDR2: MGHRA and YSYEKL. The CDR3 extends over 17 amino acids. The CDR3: CASSQEGTTGMNTEAFF. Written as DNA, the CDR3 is TGCGCCAGCAGCCAAGAAGGCACCACAGGGATGAACACTGAAGCTTTCTTT.

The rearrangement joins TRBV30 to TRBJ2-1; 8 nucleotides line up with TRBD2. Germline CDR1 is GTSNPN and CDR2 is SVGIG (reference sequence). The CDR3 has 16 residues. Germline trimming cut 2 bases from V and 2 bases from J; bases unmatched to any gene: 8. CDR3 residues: CAWSYLAGVAYNEQFF. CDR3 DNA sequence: TGTGCCTGGAGTTACCTAGCGGGTGTGGCCTACAATGAGCAGTTCTTC.

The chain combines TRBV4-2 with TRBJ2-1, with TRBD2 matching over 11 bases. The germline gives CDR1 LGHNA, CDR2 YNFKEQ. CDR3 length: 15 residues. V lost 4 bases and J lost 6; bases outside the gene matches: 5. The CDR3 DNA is TGTGCCAGCAGCCTACTAGCGGGAGAGGCCAATGAGCAGTTCTTC. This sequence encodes CASSLLAGEANEQFF.

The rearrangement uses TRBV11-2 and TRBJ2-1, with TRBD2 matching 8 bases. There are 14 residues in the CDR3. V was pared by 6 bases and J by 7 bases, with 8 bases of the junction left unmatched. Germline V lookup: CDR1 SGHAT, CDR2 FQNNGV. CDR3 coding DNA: TGTGCCAGCAGGACGGTTCTAGCGGGTAATGAGCAGTTCTTC. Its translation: CASRTVLAGNEQFF.

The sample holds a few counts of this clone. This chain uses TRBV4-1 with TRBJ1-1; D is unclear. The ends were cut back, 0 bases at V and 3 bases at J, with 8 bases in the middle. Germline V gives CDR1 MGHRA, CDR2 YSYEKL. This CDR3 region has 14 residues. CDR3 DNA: TGCGCCAGCAGCCAAGAGAGGTTGGACACTGAAGCTTTCTTT. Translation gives CASSQERLDTEAFF.

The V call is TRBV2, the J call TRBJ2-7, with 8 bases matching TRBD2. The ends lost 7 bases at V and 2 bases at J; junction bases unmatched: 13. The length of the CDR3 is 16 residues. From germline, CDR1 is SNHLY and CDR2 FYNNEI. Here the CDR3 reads CASKAYLPGLAYEQYF. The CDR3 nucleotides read TGTGCCAGCAAGGCCTACCTACCGGGACTAGCCTACGAGCAGTACTTC.

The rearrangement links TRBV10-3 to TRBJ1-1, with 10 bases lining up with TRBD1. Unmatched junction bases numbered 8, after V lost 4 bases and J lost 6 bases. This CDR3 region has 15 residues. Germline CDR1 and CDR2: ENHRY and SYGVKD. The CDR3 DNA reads TGTGCCATCAGTGTGACAGGGGGCGGTAGGTCTGAAGCTTTCTTT. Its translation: CAISVTGGGRSEAFF.

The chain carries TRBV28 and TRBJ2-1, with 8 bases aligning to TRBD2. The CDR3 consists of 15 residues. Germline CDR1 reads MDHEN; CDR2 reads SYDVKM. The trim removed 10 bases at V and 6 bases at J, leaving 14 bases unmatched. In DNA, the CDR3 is TGTGCCACCGAGGGACTAGTCGACAAATTCAATGAGCAGTTCTTC. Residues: CATEGLVDKFNEQFF.

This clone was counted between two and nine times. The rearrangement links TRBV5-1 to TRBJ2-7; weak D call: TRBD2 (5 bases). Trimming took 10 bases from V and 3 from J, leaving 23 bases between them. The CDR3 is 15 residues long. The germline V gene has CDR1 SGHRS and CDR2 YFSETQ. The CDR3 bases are TGCGCCCCGGCCCGATTATCCGTTCGGGACTACGAGCAGTACTTC. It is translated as CAPARLSVRDYEQYF.

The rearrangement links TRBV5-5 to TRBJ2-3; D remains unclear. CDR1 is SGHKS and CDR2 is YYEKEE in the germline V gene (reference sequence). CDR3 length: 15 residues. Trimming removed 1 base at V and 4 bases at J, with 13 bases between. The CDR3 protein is CASSLRSSLADTQYF. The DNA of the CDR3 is TGTGCCAGCAGCTTGCGGTCGTCTCTGGCAGATACGCAGTATTTT.

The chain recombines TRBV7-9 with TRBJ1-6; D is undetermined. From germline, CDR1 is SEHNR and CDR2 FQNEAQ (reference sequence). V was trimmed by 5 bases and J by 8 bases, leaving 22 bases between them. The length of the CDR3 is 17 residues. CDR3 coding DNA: TGTGCCAGCAGCATGATCCCCGGGTCCCCCGGCGATTCACCCCTCCACTTT. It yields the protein CASSMIPGSPGDSPLHF.

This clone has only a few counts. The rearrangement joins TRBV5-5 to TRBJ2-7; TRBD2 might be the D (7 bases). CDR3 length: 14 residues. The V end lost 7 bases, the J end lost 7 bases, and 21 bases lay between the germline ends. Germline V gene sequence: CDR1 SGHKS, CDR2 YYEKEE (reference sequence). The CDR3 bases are TGTGCCAGCCACCGGGGGGCCAGGGAAAATGAGCAGTACTTC. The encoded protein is CASHRGARENEQYF.

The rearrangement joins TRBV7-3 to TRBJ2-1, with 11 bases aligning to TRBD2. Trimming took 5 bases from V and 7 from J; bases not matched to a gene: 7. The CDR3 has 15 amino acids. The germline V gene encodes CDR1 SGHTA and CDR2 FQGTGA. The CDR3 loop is CASSMGLAEGNEQFF. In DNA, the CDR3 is TGTGCCAGCAGCATGGGACTAGCGGAGGGGAATGAGCAGTTCTTC. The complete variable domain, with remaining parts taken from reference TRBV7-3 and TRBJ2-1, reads GAGVSQTPSNKVTEKGKYVELRCDPISGHTALYWYRQSLGQGPEFLIYFQGTGAADDSGLPNDRFFAVRPEGSVSTLKIQRTERGDSAVYLCASSMGLAEGNEQFFGPGTRLTVL.

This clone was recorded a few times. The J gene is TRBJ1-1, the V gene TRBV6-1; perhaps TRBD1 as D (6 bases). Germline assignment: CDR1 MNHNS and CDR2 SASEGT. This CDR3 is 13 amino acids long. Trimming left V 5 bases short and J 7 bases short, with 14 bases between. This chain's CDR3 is CASSWDTAREAFF. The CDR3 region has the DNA TGTGCCAGCAGTTGGGACACCGCCCGTGAAGCTTTCTTT.

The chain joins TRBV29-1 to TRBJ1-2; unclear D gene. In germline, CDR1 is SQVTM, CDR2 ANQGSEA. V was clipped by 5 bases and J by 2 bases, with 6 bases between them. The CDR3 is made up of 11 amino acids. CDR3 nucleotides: TGCAGCGTTCAGTCAAACTATGGCTACACCTTC. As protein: CSVQSNYGYTF.

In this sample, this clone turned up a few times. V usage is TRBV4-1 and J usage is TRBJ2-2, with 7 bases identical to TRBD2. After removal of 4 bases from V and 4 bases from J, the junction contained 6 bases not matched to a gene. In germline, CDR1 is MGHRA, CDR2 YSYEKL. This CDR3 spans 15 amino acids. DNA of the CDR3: TGCGCCAGCAGCCTAGCGGGCCAAGGCACCGGGGAGCTGTTTTTT. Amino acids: CASSLAGQGTGELFF.